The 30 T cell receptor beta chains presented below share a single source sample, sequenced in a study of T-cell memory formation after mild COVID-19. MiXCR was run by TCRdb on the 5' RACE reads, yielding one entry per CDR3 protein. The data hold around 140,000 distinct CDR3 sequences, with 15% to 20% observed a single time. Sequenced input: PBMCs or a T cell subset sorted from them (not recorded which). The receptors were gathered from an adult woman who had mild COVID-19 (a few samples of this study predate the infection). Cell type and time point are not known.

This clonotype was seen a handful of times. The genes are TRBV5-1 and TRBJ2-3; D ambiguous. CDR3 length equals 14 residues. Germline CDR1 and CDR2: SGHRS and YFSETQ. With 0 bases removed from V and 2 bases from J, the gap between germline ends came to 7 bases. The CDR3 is CASSLVYLTDTQYF. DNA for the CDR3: TGCGCCAGCAGCTTGGTATATCTCACAGATACGCAGTATTTT.

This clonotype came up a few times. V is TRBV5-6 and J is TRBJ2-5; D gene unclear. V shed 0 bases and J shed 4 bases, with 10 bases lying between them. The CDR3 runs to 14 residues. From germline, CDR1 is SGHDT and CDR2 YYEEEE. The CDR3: CASSLGRWGETQYF. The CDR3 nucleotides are TGTGCCAGCAGCTTGGGGCGTTGGGGAGAGACCCAGTACTTC.

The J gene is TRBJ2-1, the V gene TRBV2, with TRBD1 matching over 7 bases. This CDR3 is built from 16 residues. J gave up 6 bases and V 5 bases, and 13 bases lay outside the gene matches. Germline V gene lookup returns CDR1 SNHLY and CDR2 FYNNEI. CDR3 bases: TGTGCCAGCAGTCGGGACAGCCGCGTACAATTCAATGAGCAGTTCTTC. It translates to CASSRDSRVQFNEQFF.

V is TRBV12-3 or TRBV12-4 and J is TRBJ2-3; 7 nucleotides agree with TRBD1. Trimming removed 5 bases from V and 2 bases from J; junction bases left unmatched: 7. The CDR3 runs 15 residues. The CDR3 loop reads CASSLPGQFTDTQYF. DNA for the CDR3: TGTGCCAGCAGTCTTCCGGGACAGTTCACAGATACGCAGTATTTT.

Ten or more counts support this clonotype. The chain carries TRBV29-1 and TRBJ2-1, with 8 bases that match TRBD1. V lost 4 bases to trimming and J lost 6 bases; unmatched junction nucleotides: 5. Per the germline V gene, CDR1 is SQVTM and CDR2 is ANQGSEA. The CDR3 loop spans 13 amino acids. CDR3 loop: CSVAGQGGNEQFF. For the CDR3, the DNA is TGCAGCGTTGCCGGACAGGGAGGCAATGAGCAGTTCTTC.

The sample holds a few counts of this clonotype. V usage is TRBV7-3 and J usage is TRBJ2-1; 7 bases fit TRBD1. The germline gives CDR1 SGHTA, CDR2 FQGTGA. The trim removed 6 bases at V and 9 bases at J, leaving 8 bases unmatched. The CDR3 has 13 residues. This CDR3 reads CASSLTGSAEQFF. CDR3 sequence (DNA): TGTGCCAGCAGTTTGACAGGGTCGGCTGAGCAGTTCTTC.

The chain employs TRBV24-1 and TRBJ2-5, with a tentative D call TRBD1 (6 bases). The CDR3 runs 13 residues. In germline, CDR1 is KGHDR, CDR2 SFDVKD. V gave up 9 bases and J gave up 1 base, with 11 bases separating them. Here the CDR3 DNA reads TGTGCCACCGGAGACAGGACCCAAGAGACCCAGTACTTC. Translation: CATGDRTQETQYF.

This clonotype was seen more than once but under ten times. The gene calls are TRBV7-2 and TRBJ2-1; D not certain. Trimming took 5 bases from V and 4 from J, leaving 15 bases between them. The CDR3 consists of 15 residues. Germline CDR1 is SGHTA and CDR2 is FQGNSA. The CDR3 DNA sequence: TGTGCCAGCAGCGCCTTTGGGCTAGTGTACAATGAGCAGTTCTTC. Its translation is CASSAFGLVYNEQFF.

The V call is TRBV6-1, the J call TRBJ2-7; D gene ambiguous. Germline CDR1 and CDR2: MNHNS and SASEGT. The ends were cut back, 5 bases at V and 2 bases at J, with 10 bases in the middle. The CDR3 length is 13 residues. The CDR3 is CASSTGPPYEQYF. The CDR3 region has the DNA TGTGCCAGCAGTACTGGGCCTCCCTACGAGCAGTACTTC.

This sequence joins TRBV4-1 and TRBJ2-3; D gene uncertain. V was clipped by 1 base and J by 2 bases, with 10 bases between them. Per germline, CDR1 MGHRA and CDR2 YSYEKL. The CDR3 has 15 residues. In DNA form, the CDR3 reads TGCGCCAGCAGCCAAGCGTCACCCCCCACAGATACGCAGTATTTT. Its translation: CASSQASPPTDTQYF.

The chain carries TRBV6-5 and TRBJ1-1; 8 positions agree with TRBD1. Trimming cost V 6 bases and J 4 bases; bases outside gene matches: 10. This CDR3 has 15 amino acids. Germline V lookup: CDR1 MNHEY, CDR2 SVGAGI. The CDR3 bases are TGTGCCAGCAGCACAGGGGGACTGGCGGGCACTGAAGCTTTCTTT. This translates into CASSTGGLAGTEAFF.

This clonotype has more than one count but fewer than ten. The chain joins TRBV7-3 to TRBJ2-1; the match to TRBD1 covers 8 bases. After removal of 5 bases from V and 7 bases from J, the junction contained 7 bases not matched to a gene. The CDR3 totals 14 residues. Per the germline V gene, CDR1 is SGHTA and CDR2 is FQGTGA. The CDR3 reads CASSPQGAGNEQFF. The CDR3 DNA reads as TGTGCCAGCAGCCCCCAGGGGGCGGGGAATGAGCAGTTCTTC.

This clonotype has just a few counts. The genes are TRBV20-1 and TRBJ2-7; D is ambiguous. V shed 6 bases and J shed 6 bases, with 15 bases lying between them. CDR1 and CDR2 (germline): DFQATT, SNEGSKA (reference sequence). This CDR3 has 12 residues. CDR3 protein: CSAQAWTGEQYF. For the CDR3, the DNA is TGCAGTGCGCAAGCCTGGACGGGCGAGCAGTACTTC.

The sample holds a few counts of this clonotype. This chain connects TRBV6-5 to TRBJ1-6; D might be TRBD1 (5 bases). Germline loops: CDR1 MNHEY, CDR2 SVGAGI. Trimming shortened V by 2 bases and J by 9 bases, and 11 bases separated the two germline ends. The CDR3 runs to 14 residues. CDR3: CASSYRQGGSPLHF. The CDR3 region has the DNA TGTGCCAGCAGTTACCGGCAGGGCGGTTCACCCCTCCACTTT.

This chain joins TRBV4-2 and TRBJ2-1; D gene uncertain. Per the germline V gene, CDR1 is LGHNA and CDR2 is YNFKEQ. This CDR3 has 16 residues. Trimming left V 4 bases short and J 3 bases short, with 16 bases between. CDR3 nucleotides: TGTGCCAGCAGCCTAAGAGGAGACGATCTCTACAATGAGCAGTTCTTC. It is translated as CASSLRGDDLYNEQFF.

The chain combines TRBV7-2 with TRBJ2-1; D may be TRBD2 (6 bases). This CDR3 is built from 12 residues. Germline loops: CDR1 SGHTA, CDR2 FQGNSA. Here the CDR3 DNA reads TGTGTTTGGGACTCCTCCTACAATGAGCAGTTCTTC. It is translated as CVWDSSYNEQFF. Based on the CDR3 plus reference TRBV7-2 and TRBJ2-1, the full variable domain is GAGVSQSPSNKVTEKGKDVELRCDPISGHTALYWYRQSLGQGLEFLIYFQGNSAPDKSGLPSDRFSAERTGGSVSTLTIQRTQQEDSAVYLCVWDSSYNEQFFGPGTRLTVL.

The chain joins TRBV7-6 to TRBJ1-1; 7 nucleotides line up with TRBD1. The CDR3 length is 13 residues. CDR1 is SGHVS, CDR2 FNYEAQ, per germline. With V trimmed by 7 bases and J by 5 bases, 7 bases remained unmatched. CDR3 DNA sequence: TGTGCCAGCACGGAAGCACAGGGGACTGAAGCTTTCTTT. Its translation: CASTEAQGTEAFF.

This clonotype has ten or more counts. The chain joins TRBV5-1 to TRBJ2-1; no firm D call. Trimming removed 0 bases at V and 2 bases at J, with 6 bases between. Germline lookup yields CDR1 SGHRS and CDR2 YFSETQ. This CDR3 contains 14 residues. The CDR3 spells CASSLGGPYNEQFF. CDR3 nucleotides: TGCGCCAGCAGCTTGGGTGGGCCCTACAATGAGCAGTTCTTC.

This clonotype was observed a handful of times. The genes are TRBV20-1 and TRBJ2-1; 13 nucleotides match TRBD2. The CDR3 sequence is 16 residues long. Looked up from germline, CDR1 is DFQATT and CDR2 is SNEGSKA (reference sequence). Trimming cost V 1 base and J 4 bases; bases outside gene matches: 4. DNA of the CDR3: TGCAGTGCTAGAGTGAAGACTAGCGGGGGGTACAATGAGCAGTTCTTC. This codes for CSARVKTSGGYNEQFF.

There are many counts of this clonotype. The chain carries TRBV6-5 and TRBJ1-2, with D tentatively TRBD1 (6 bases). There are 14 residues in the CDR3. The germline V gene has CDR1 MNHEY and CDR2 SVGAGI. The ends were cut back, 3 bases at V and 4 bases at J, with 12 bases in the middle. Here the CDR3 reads CASSYGQGSYGYTF. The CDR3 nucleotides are TGTGCCAGCAGTTATGGGCAGGGGTCCTATGGCTACACCTTC.

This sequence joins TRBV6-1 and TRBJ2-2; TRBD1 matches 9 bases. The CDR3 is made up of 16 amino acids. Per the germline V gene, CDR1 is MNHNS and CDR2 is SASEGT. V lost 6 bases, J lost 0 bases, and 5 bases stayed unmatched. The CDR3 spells CASSVRQGANTGELFF. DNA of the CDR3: TGTGCCAGCAGCGTTAGACAGGGGGCGAACACCGGGGAGCTGTTTTTT.

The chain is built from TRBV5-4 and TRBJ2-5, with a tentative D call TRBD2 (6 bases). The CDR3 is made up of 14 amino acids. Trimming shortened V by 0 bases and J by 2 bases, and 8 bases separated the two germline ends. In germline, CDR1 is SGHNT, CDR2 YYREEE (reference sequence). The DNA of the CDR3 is TGTGCCAGCAGCTTGGGACTAGATCAAGAGACCCAGTACTTC. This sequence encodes CASSLGLDQETQYF. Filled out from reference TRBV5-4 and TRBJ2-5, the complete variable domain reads ETGVTQSPTHLIKTRGQQVTLRCSSQSGHNTVSWYQQALGQGPQFIFQYYREEENGRGNFPPRFSGLQFPNYSSELNVNALELDDSALYLCASSLGLDQETQYFGPGTRLLVL.

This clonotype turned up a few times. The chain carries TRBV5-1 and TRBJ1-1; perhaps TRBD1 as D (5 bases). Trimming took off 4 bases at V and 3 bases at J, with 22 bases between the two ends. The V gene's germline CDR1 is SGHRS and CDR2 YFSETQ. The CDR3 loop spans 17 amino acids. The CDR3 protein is CASSPRGGVRRDTEAFF. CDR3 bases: TGCGCCAGCAGCCCAAGGGGAGGGGTAAGAAGGGACACTGAAGCTTTCTTT. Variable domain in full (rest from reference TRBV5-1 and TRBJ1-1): KAGVTQTPRYLIKTRGQQVTLSCSPISGHRSVSWYQQTPGQGLQFLFEYFSETQRNKGNFPGRFSGRQFSNSRSEMNVSTLELGDSALYLCASSPRGGVRRDTEAFFGQGTRLTVV.

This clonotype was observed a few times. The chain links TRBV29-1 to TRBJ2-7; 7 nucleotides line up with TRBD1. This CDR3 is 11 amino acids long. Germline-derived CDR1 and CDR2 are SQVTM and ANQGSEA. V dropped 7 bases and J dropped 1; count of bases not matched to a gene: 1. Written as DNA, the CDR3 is TGCAGCGCGGGACAGTCCTACGAGCAGTACTTC. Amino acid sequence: CSAGQSYEQYF.

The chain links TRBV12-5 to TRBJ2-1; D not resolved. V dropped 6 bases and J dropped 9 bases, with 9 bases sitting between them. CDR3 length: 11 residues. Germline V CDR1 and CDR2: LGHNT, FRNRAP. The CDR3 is CASGQYGEQFF. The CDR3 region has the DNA TGTGCTAGTGGGCAATACGGTGAGCAGTTCTTC.

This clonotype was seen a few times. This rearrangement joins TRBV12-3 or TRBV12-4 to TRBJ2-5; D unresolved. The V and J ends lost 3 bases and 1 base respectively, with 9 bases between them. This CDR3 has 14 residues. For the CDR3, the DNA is TGTGCCAGCAGTTTGACCGCTACCCAAGAGACCCAGTACTTC. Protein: CASSLTATQETQYF.

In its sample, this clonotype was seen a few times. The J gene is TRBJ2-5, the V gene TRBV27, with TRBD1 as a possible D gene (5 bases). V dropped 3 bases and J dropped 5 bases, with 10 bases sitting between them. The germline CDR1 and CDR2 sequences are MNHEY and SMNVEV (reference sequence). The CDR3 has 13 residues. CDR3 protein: CASSFLSGETQYF. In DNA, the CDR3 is TGTGCCAGCAGTTTTCTGTCAGGGGAGACCCAGTACTTC.

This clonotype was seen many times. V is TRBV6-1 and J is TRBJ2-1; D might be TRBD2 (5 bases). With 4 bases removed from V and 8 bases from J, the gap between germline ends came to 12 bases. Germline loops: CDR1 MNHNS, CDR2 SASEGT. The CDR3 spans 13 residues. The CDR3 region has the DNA TGTGCCAGCAGTGGACGGTTTAGCGATGAGCAGTTCTTC. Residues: CASSGRFSDEQFF.

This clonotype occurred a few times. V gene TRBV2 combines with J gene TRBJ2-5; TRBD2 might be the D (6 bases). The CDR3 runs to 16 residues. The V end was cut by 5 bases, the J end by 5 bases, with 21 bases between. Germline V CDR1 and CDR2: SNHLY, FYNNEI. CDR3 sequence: CASSSGTAGSSETQYF. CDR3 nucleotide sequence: TGTGCCAGCAGTTCGGGGACGGCGGGGTCCTCTGAGACCCAGTACTTC.

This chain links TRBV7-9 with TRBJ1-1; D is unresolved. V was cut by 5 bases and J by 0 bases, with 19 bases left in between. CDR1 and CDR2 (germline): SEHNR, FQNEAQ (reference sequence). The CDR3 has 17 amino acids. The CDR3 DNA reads TGTGCCAGCAGCCCCGTCGGGCGGTTAGAATTGAACACTGAAGCTTTCTTT. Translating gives CASSPVGRLELNTEAFF.